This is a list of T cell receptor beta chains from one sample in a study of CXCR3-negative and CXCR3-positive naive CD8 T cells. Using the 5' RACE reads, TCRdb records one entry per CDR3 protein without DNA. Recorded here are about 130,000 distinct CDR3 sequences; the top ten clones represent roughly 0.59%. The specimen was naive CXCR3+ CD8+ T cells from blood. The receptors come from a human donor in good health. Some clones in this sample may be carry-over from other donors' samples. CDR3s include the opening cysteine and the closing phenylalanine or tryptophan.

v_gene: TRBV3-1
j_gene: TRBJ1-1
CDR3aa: CASSPSGPPAAFF

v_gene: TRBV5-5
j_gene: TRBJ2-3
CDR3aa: CASSFITGGADTQYF

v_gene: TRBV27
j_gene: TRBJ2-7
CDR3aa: CASSLQISYEQYF

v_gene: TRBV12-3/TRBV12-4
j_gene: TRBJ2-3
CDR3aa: CASRPGLAGDTDTQYF

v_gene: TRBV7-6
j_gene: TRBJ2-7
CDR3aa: CASSLDDRQYF

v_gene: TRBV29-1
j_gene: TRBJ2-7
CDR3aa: CSVSAGQGTIYEQCF

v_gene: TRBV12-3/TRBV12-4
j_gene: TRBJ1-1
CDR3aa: CASSLGSPEAFF

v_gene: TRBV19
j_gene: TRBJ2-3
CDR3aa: CASSPQGLADTQYF

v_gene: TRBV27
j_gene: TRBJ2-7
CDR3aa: CASSQRFSYEQYF

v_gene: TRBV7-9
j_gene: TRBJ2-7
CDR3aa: CASSGAGTSGSYEQYF

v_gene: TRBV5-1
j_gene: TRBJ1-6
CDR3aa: CASSLRQPNSPLHF

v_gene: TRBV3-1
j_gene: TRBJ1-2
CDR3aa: CASSLRQGSYGYTF

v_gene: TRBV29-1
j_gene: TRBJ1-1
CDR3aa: CSVEGQPTEAFF

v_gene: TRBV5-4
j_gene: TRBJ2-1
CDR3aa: CASSFERRGVENEQFF

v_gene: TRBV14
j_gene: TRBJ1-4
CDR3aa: CASSQGDTTNEKLLF

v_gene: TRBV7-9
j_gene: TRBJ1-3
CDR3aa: CASSLGPGNTIYF

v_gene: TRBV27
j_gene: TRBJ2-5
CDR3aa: CASSHLGAWSRDQETQYF

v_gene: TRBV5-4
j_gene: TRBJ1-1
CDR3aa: CASSTDPGGTTEAFF

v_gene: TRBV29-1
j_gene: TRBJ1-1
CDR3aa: CSVKAGQNTEAFF

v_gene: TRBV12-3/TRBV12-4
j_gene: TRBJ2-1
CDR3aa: CASSLVGRGDRIGLGSYNEQFF

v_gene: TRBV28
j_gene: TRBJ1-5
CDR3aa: CASSLVWGANQPQHF

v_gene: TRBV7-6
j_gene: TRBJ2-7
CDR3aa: CASSGGGALVYEQYF

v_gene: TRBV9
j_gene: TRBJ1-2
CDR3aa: CASSAQGGDYGYTF

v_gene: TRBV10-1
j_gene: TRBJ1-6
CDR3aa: CASQGHSSYNSPLHF

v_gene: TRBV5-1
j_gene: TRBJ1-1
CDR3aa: CASSLAWGNTEAFF

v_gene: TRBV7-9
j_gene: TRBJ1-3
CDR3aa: CASSLTGEGNTIYF

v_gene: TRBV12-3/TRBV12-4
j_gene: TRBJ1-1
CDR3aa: CASSLGGEAFF

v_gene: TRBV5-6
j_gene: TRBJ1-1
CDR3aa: CASSDHLGNTEAFF